What follows are 13 T cell receptor beta chains derived from one specimen sequenced in a study of T cells in Graves' hyperthyroidism and ophthalmopathy. TCR beta CDR3 region amplification was performed from RNA transcripts. First-round RT-PCR of the TCR CDR3 relied on the HTBI primer set. MiXCR, applied by TCRdb to the multiplex PCR reads, yields one record per CDR3 protein. The table records roughly 750,000 distinct CDR3 sequences, around 15% of them present only once. The material sequenced was blood. These receptors originate from a man aged 18-30 years with Graves' hyperthyroidism.

This clonotype appeared many times. The chain is built from TRBV11-3 and TRBJ2-3; unclear D gene. V was pared by 4 bases and J by 4 bases, with 15 bases between. The CDR3 is 15 amino acids. Looked up from germline, CDR1 is SGHNT and CDR2 is YENEEA. The CDR3, as DNA: TGTGCCAGCAGCTCCCACGGGCAAGCAGCAGATACGCAGTATTTT. Encoded protein: CASSSHGQAADTQYF.

The gene calls are TRBV6-2 or TRBV6-3 and TRBJ2-1; D gene unclear. The V end lost 0 bases, the J end lost 9 bases, and 12 bases lay between the germline ends. The CDR3 has 14 residues. Germline V gene sequence: CDR1 MNHEY, CDR2 SVGEGT. The CDR3 loop reads CASSYSAANVEQFF. CDR3 nucleotides: TGTGCCAGCAGTTACTCGGCGGCTAACGTTGAGCAGTTCTTC.

This clonotype was counted at least ten times. The chain employs TRBV19 and TRBJ2-1; D ambiguous. The length of the CDR3 is 14 residues. V lost 2 bases to trimming and J lost 7 bases, with 12 bases between them. CDR1 and CDR2 (germline): LNHDA, SQIVND (reference sequence). CDR3 amino acids: CASSISSFGNEQFF. The CDR3 nucleotides read TGTGCCAGTAGTATAAGCAGCTTTGGTAATGAGCAGTTCTTC.

This chain joins TRBV5-4 and TRBJ2-1; 7 nucleotides align to TRBD1. In germline, CDR1 is SGHNT, CDR2 YYREEE (reference sequence). V trimming: 0 bases; J trimming: 4 bases; junction bases outside the gene matches: 10. The CDR3 has 17 residues. The CDR3 region has the DNA TGTGCCAGCAGCTTGGGGTCGACAGGGACGGGATACAATGAGCAGTTCTTC. Its protein is CASSLGSTGTGYNEQFF.

This clonotype was observed at least ten times. The V and J genes are TRBV12-3 or TRBV12-4 and TRBJ2-5; D is ambiguous. Trimming pared 3 bases from V and 1 base from J, leaving 9 bases between. The CDR3 totals 14 residues. The CDR3 bases are TGTGCCAGCAGTTTGCGCTCCCTCCAAGAGACCCAGTACTTC. Its protein is CASSLRSLQETQYF.

This clonotype was picked up many times. This rearrangement joins TRBV6-5 to TRBJ1-2; D call uncertain. V lost 0 bases and J 3 bases, leaving 11 bases between the germline ends. CDR1 is MNHEY, CDR2 SVGAGI, per germline. This CDR3 has 15 residues. The chain's CDR3 is CASSYSRGRDYGYTF. CDR3 nucleotide sequence: TGTGCCAGCAGTTACTCAAGAGGACGGGACTATGGCTACACCTTC.

This clonotype has just a few counts. The chain uses TRBV19 and TRBJ1-6; TRBD1 aligns across 7 bases. The CDR3 runs to 15 residues. CDR1 is LNHDA and CDR2 is SQIVND in the germline V gene (reference sequence). J gave up 5 bases and V 7 bases, and 8 bases lay outside the gene matches. The CDR3 sequence: CASTYSTGNNSPLHF. DNA of the CDR3: TGTGCCAGTACCTATTCGACAGGGAATAATTCACCCCTCCACTTT.

The J gene is TRBJ2-2, the V gene TRBV27; 8 bases are shared with TRBD1. Losses at the gene ends were 9 bases for V and 6 bases for J; bases not matched to a gene: 6. Germline-derived CDR1 and CDR2 are MNHEY and SMNVEV (reference sequence). The CDR3 extends over 13 amino acids. CDR3 coding DNA: TGTGCCAGTCGACAGGGGATCGCCGGGGAGCTGTTTTTT. Protein: CASRQGIAGELFF.

Only a few counts were recorded for this clonotype. The chain carries TRBV29-1 and TRBJ1-1; TRBD1 is a possible D gene (5 bases). V lost 7 bases and J lost 0, with 12 bases in between. In germline, CDR1 is SQVTM, CDR2 ANQGSEA. The CDR3 totals 13 residues. CDR3 residues: CSAVGRMNTEAFF. CDR3 coding DNA: TGCAGCGCCGTGGGACGGATGAACACTGAAGCTTTCTTT.

V and J are TRBV5-4 and TRBJ1-1; 8 positions match TRBD1. V gave up 0 bases and J gave up 4 bases; unmatched junction bases: 11. The CDR3 consists of 17 residues. Germline V gene sequence: CDR1 SGHNT, CDR2 YYREEE (reference sequence). The CDR3 sequence: CASSLVQGAVLGTEAFF. The CDR3 nucleotides read TGTGCCAGCAGCTTGGTGCAGGGGGCTGTTTTGGGCACTGAAGCTTTCTTT.

This clonotype came up a few times. V usage is TRBV7-2 and J usage is TRBJ2-2; 9 bases are shared with TRBD1. Per germline, CDR1 SGHTA and CDR2 FQGNSA. The CDR3 is made up of 16 amino acids. The junction had 4 bases not matched to a gene; V was cut back by 5 bases and J by 0 bases. The CDR3: CASSPDRGTNTGELFF. The DNA of the CDR3 is TGTGCCAGCAGCCCAGACAGGGGGACGAACACCGGGGAGCTGTTTTTT.

This clonotype was seen at least ten times. V gene TRBV30 combines with J gene TRBJ2-1; no clear D gene. CDR1 is GTSNPN and CDR2 is SVGIG in the germline V gene (reference sequence). V lost 1 base, J lost 9 bases, and 10 bases lay in between. The CDR3 runs to 12 residues. This CDR3 is CAWSEGFGEQFF. The DNA for the CDR3 is TGTGCCTGGAGTGAGGGCTTCGGTGAGCAGTTCTTC.

This clonotype was seen only a few times. In DNA form, the CDR3 reads TGTGCCAGCAGTCCCTTGGTTGTCCGACAGAACTCTGGAAACACCATATATTTT. Translation: CASSPLVVRQNSGNTIYF. The chain carries TRBV28 and TRBJ1-3, with a possible D match to TRBD1 (5 bases). The CDR3 sequence is 18 residues long. The ends were cut back, 5 bases at V and 0 bases at J, with 20 bases in the middle. In germline, CDR1 is MDHEN, CDR2 SYDVKM.